One and the same sample provided the 6 T cell receptor beta chains below, sequenced in a study of naive and memory T cell subsets. The library had UMIs added by 3' ligation of an oligonucleotide to TCR cDNA. Four PCR rounds used nested alpha and beta constant region primers plus the SP2 primer. TCRdb independently ran MiXCR on the 5' RACE reads; one entry per CDR3 protein. The data show tens of thousands of distinct CDR3 sequences, less than 10% seen once. The origin of the receptors is a female donor in good health.

CDR3 in amino acids: CASSLPSTGGFEQYF. For the CDR3, the DNA is TGTGCCAGCTCACTTCCCTCGACGGGAGGTTTCGAGCAGTACTTC. V gene TRBV18 combines with J gene TRBJ2-7, with 7 bases aligning to TRBD2. This CDR3 has 15 amino acids. CDR1 and CDR2 from the germline V gene are KGHSH and LQKENI. V gave up 4 bases and J gave up 6 bases; unmatched junction bases: 12.

This clonotype was observed at least ten times. This sequence joins TRBV7-2 and TRBJ2-1, with 9 positions matching TRBD2. The germline gives CDR1 SGHTA, CDR2 FQGNSA. V dropped 1 base and J dropped 9; count of bases not matched to a gene: 7. The CDR3 has 15 amino acids. The chain's CDR3 is CASSLGLGGGAEQFF. CDR3 nucleotides: TGTGCCAGCAGCTTAGGACTGGGCGGGGGGGCTGAGCAGTTCTTC.

The rearrangement joins TRBV20-1 to TRBJ2-1, with 8 bases identical to TRBD2. CDR1 and CDR2 (germline): DFQATT, SNEGSKA (reference sequence). The length of the CDR3 is 14 residues. J was trimmed by 9 bases and V by 2 bases; bases with no gene match: 9. CDR3 sequence reads: CSARNAGGRREQFF. Here the CDR3 DNA reads TGCAGTGCTAGAAATGCGGGGGGCCGCCGTGAGCAGTTCTTC.

The V call is TRBV11-2, the J call TRBJ2-5; 7 positions agree with TRBD1. With V trimmed by 5 bases and J by 4 bases, 13 bases remained unmatched. CDR3 size: 16 residues. The V gene's germline CDR1 is SGHAT and CDR2 FQNNGV. The CDR3 protein is CASSRLGQPVRETQYF. The CDR3 DNA is TGTGCCAGCAGCCGCTTGGGACAGCCTGTCCGAGAGACCCAGTACTTC.

The table lists this clonotype with a few counts. Germline is not matched at one junction end, which may reflect a read error. The CDR3: CASSLGLASGTQFF. CDR3 bases: TGTGCCAGCAGCTTAGGTCTAGCCTCGGGTACGCAGTTTTTT. The chain has TRBV7-3 and TRBJ2-3; the D gene is possibly TRBD2 (5 bases). The CDR3 has 14 amino acids. CDR1 and CDR2 from the germline V gene are SGHTA and FQGTGA.

Comment on this clonotype: The junction departs from germline at one end; a sequencing error may be responsible. The V and J genes are TRBV12-3 or TRBV12-4 and TRBJ2-7; a weak D match, TRBD2 (5 bases). The CDR3 totals 13 residues. The CDR3 DNA follows: TGTGCCAGCAGTTTTGGGAGCTCCTACGAGCATTACTTC. Protein product: CASSFGSSYEHYF.